The clone carrying this T cell receptor (beta chain) was recorded a few times. Antigen unknown. The data were obtained in a study of cytomegalovirus exposure and HLA in healthy donors. Whole-study results and caveats: Sequencing probably produced one cluster of sequence variants that were highly shared.

V dropped 3 bases and J dropped 5; count of bases not matched to a gene: 4. This CDR3 contains 14 residues. Germline V gene lookup returns CDR1 LGHNA and CDR2 YSLEER. This PCR relied on a set of 60 Vbeta primers and 13 Jbeta primers. Profiled with immunoSEQ multiplex PCR; TCRdb holds only in-frame clones, not every one. The table has around 200,000 clones, under 80% seen once. Donors in the study were healthy people who gave bone marrow. Sequenced: PBMCs. The rearrangement uses TRBV4-3 and TRBJ2-7; 10 positions match TRBD2. The receptor's source is a man between 25 and 39 years old in good health and CMV-seropositive. CDR3 in DNA: TGCGCCAGCAGCCATACCGGGACTAGCGACGAGCAGTACTTC. As protein: CASSHTGTSDEQYF.